This TCR beta chain was sequenced in a study of cytomegalovirus exposure and HLA in healthy donors. Germline CDR1 reads LGHNA; CDR2 reads YSLEER. Trimming shortened V by 4 bases and J by 8 bases, and 12 bases separated the two germline ends. The CDR3 is 12 residues long. PCR primers comprised 60 Vbeta and 13 Jbeta primers. TCRdb keeps only in-frame clones here, not all; method: immunoSEQ multiplex PCR. The table records about 120,000 clones, 9% to 10% of them present only once. In its sample, this clone was seen a few times. Its antigen is unidentified. General observations from the study: The HLA-A and HLA-B alleles of most subjects were reportedly predicted accurately from TCR beta sequences. Common viral pathogens were later found to be apparently linked to several of the most significant clusters.

The V gene is TRBV4-3, the J gene TRBJ2-7; a possible D gene is TRBD1 (6 bases). The clonotype was recovered from a man aged 25-45 years in good health and CMV-seronegative. The sample taken for sequencing was PBMCs. CDR3 protein: CASSLDRPQQYF. The DNA for the CDR3 is TGCGCCAGCAGCCTAGACAGGCCCCAGCAGTACTTC.